The present T cell receptor (beta chain) was sequenced within a study of technical replicates of blood from a few donors. The CDR3 is made up of 15 amino acids. Germline V lookup: CDR1 SGDLS, CDR2 YYNGEE. Trimming cost V 1 base and J 2 bases, with 9 bases left between them. Clones were sequenced by immunoSEQ multiplex PCR, and TCRdb holds only the in-frame ones, with some missing. This sample has about 83,000 clones, with around 92% found just once. The chain combines TRBV9 with TRBJ2-2; D possibly corresponds to TRBD2 (5 bases). The source of this sequence is a human donor in good health. Sequenced input: T cells isolated from PBMCs. For the CDR3, the DNA is TGTGCCAGCAGCGTACGCGGGCACAACACCGGGGAGCTGTTTTTT. Amino acids: CASSVRGHNTGELFF.